A single T cell receptor beta chain is shown here with its context. The antigen is unknown. The sample originates from a study of T cell responses to AZD1222 COVID-19 vaccine. Study findings and constraints: It should be noted that donors were predominantly white British and more often female, and clonal diversity was possibly underestimated.

Assay used: immunoSEQ multiplex PCR; TCRdb lists only in-frame clones, some missing. Among 130,000 to 150,000 clones listed, approximately 90% were seen once. The V end lost 1 base, the J end lost 5 bases, and 8 bases lay between the germline ends. Germline V gene lookup returns CDR1 SGHTA and CDR2 FQGNSA. The length of the CDR3 is 13 residues. This sequence was found in an adult who received the AZD1222 COVID-19 vaccine. The starting material was peripheral blood, obtained 28 days after the second AZD1222 dose. This chain joins TRBV7-2 and TRBJ1-2; no firm D call. CDR3 loop: CASSLDREYGYTF. The CDR3, as DNA: TGTGCCAGCAGCTTAGATAGGGAATATGGCTACACCTTC.